This TCR beta chain was identified in a study of CD8+ T cells in alopecia areata listed by TCRdb under 2018. With respect to the entire study: Treated patients were enrolled in an open-label pilot trial of oral tofacitinib at 5 to 10 mg twice daily for moderate-to-severe alopecia areata. Tofacitinib was administered for 6 to 18 months, and 6 months of follow-up off drug were then conducted to assess delayed response and recurrence. For the treated patients, the SALT score, which quantifies what percentage of scalp surface area is affected, served as the measure of disease severity. The study used high-throughput TCRbeta sequencing to examine T cell clonal expansion in alopecia areata, in both the C3H/HeJ mouse model and human patients. In humans, TCRbeta sequencing was performed on scalp tissue and on sorted CD4+ and CD8+ peripheral blood T cells from healthy controls and from patients with patchy or totalis/universalis alopecia areata. Biopsies were taken from tofacitinib-treated patients at baseline and at 4 and 24 weeks of treatment, and a later scalp biopsy was taken in several of the tofacitinib-treated patients. Clonality in the scalp was compared among normal scalp (n=4), patchy alopecia areata scalp (n=8), and alopecia totalis/universalis scalp (n=8). RNA came from the PAXgene miRNA kit for fixed scalp, the miRNeasy kit for PBMCs, and the RNeasy kit for mouse skin. TCRbeta CDR3 regions were amplified by immunoSEQ multiplex PCR using 35 Vbeta forward and 13 Jbeta reverse primers.

About this clone: What this receptor recognizes is not known. Qualities for individual bases were not recorded, and no much larger clone is one base off.

What the time point label conveys for this sample: less than five weeks on oral tofacitinib. The treatment or condition label here, explained by the study, means: oral pan-JAK inhibitor, 5-10 mg twice daily. Peripheral blood and lesional scalp punch biopsies were obtained from patients with alopecia areata. PBMCs were isolated by density centrifugation and stained for CD3, CD4 and CD8, after which CD4+ and CD8+ T cells were sorted on a FACSAria. Overall study outcomes, separate from this receptor: Shared TCR sequences between patients were less evident than in mice, which may be partly attributable to HLA diversity in the patient population. During tofacitinib treatment, many expanded lesional clones stuck around in both scalp and blood, and this persistence may partly explain why relapse happens after treatment is stopped. Scalp TCR repertoire analysis is complicated because resident alphabeta T cells in normal human skin are also sequenced, whereas mouse skin is dominated by gammadelta T cells. Because the treated cohort was small and had just a single nonresponder, larger studies are needed to establish links between baseline CD8+ expansion and response. Scalp clonality and the number of expanded CD8+ clones among the top 100 scalp clones were significantly decreased by tofacitinib. Lesional scalp, especially in alopecia totalis/universalis, showed higher clonality and more expanded CD8+ clones than normal scalp, suggesting antigenic drive.

Relative to germline, V is 6 bases shorter and J is 4 bases shorter, with 4 bases between their ends. Reading from cysteine to phenylalanine, the CDR3 counts 11 amino acids. CDR3 DNA only is kept here, 33 bases in frame from base 1. The germline V gene encodes CDR1 LNHDA and CDR2 SQIVND (reference sequence). Libraries were constructed by the immunoSEQ multiplex PCR assay. For TCR sequencing, RNA was extracted from every sample and reverse transcribed into cDNA to serve as template. First-strand cDNA was synthesized with SuperScript III using a 2:1 mix of oligo-dT and random hexamers. Amplification bias was assessed with a synthetic immune receptor repertoire, and residual bias was removed computationally. The published analysis was carried out like this. Raw reads were preprocessed to remove errors, and CDR3 was defined by IMGT conventions from the conserved cysteine to phenylalanine. To get clonality, Shannon entropy was normalized by log2 of the number of productive unique TCRs and the result was subtracted from 1. Whether scalp clones were CD4 or CD8 was inferred by matching scalp TCRbeta sequences against CD4 and CD8 repertoires sorted from blood. TCRdb stores this immuneACCESS table with in-frame sequences only. Part of the clones is absent; in the studies checked, under half of the shortfall reflects unresolved V genes, and no reason is known for the rest. Clone size and the V and J calls come from that table; the DNA yielded D and trimming. This sample gives 90,000 to 150,000 clones in total; 53% of them show up just once. The ten most abundant clones make up 0.46% of the sample.

The TCR comes from a human donor with alopecia areata. The chain employs TRBV19 and TRBJ2-1; the D gene remains uncertain. Sequenced material: CD4+ T cells sorted from blood, taken at week 4, from a patient treated with tofacitinib. The nucleotide sequence reads TGTGCCAGTAGGGCATACAATGAGCAGTTCTTC. It codes for CASRAYNEQFF.